Presented here are 18 T cell receptor beta chains from one specimen sequenced in a study of T cell responses to AZD1222 COVID-19 vaccine. The data were produced by immunoSEQ multiplex PCR, yet TCRdb's version contains in-frame clones alone and is incomplete. The sample carries approximately 100,000 clones, about 91% recorded once. The source was peripheral blood, collected on day 0 of AZD1222 vaccination. Receptors were obtained from an adult in good health.

This clone was observed once. J is TRBJ1-1 and V is TRBV24-1; the D is unclear. Trimming removed 3 bases from V and 8 bases from J, with 18 bases in between. Germline CDR1 reads KGHDR; CDR2 reads SFDVKD. The CDR3 is 15 amino acids. CDR3 loop: CATSDGVTGIEEAFF. Written as DNA, the CDR3 is TGTGCCACCAGTGATGGGGTCACCGGGATCGAAGAAGCTTTCTTT.

This chain connects TRBV4-2 to TRBJ2-3; 8 positions match TRBD2. The CDR3 length is 19 residues. Germline CDR1 and CDR2: LGHNA and YNFKEQ. After removal of 4 bases from V and 2 bases from J, the junction contained 17 bases not matched to a gene. The CDR3 spells CASSPSATSVHPTTDTQYF. The CDR3 coding sequence is TGTGCCAGCAGCCCGTCCGCGACTAGCGTACACCCGACCACAGATACGCAGTATTTT.

The chain uses TRBV6-5 and TRBJ2-7; TRBD1 agrees at 7 bases. This CDR3 contains 14 residues. Looked up from germline, CDR1 is MNHEY and CDR2 is SVGAGI. With V trimmed by 6 bases and J by 2 bases, 7 bases remained unmatched. CDR3 protein: CASRTGKGTYEQYF. The CDR3 region has the DNA TGTGCCAGCAGGACAGGGAAAGGGACCTACGAGCAGTACTTC.

The table lists this clone with a count of one. The chain links TRBV28 to TRBJ2-7; tentatively, D is TRBD2 (5 bases). V gave up 3 bases and J gave up 7 bases, with 13 bases separating them. The CDR3 is 13 residues long. Germline V gene data show CDR1 as MDHEN and CDR2 as SYDVKM. This CDR3 is CASSFIRSGEQYF. CDR3 bases: TGTGCCAGCAGTTTCATTCGCTCGGGGGAGCAGTACTTC.

The chain recombines TRBV6-6 with TRBJ1-1; D is unresolved. The CDR3 spans 11 residues. Germline-derived CDR1 and CDR2 are MNHNY and SVGAGI (reference sequence). Deletions cut 6 bases from V and 2 bases from J, with 4 bases between. For the CDR3, the DNA is TGTGCCAGCAGGATTAACACTGAAGCTTTCTTT. It codes for CASRINTEAFF.

The chain links TRBV5-5 to TRBJ2-1; no reliable D call. V lost 2 bases to trimming and J lost 2 bases, with 11 bases between them. Per germline, CDR1 SGHKS and CDR2 YYEKEE (reference sequence). This CDR3 contains 15 residues. The CDR3 coding sequence is TGTGCCAGCAGCTTTTCTCCGGGCGCCTACAATGAGCAGTTCTTC. Its translation is CASSFSPGAYNEQFF.

The rearrangement links TRBV27 to TRBJ1-6; weak D call: TRBD1 (6 bases). V was cut by 5 bases and J by 0 bases, with 14 bases left in between. Germline lookup yields CDR1 MNHEY and CDR2 SMNVEV (reference sequence). There are 17 residues in the CDR3. CDR3 nucleotide sequence: TGTGCCAGCAGTCCCTCACAGGGCTTCTCCTATAATTCACCCCTCCACTTT. It yields the protein CASSPSQGFSYNSPLHF.

This rearrangement joins TRBV2 to TRBJ2-5; 7 positions match TRBD2. The germline V gene encodes CDR1 SNHLY and CDR2 FYNNEI. CDR3 size: 14 residues. J lost 5 bases, V lost 6 bases, and 9 bases had no gene match. The CDR3 DNA follows: TGTGCCAGCAGACTAGCGTACCGTGAGGAGACCCAGTACTTC. Translation gives CASRLAYREETQYF.

The chain joins TRBV9 to TRBJ2-5, with 7 bases fitting TRBD1. Germline V CDR1 and CDR2: SGDLS, YYNGEE. V lost 3 bases and J lost 2; bases outside the gene matches: 10. The CDR3 consists of 16 residues. The chain's CDR3 is CASSAGTAARQETQYF. CDR3 nucleotide sequence: TGTGCCAGCAGCGCAGGGACAGCTGCTCGGCAAGAGACCCAGTACTTC.

The V and J genes are TRBV4-1 and TRBJ2-7; TRBD2 matches 7 bases. The CDR3 extends over 13 amino acids. Trimming at V came to 4 bases and at J to 5 bases, leaving 5 bases not matched to a gene. CDR1 and CDR2 (germline): MGHRA, YSYEKL. CDR3 region: CASSPGEGNEQYF. The CDR3 DNA follows: TGCGCCAGCAGCCCGGGGGAGGGAAACGAGCAGTACTTC.

The chain uses TRBV6-2 or TRBV6-3 and TRBJ2-5; maybe TRBD2 (6 bases). The CDR3 has 13 amino acids. Looked up from germline, CDR1 is MNHEY and CDR2 is SVGEGT. Between the trimmed V and J ends, which lost 3 bases and 4 bases, there was a span of 9 bases. The CDR3 region has the DNA TGTGCCAGCAGTTATCCGGGAGTAGAGACCCAGTACTTC. The encoded protein is CASSYPGVETQYF.

This clone was found once. The genes are TRBV5-1 and TRBJ1-6, with 10 positions matching TRBD1. The V gene's germline CDR1 is SGHRS and CDR2 YFSETQ. Germline trimming cut 1 base from V and 11 bases from J; bases unmatched to any gene: 6. The length of the CDR3 is 15 residues. The CDR3 coding sequence is TGCGCCAGCAGCTTGTCCGGGACAGGGGAGCCACCCCTCCACTTT. It codes for CASSLSGTGEPPLHF.

V and J are TRBV28 and TRBJ2-7; 9 bases fit TRBD1. The germline CDR1 and CDR2 sequences are MDHEN and SYDVKM. There are 12 residues in the CDR3. Trimming at V came to 8 bases and at J to 3 bases, leaving 2 bases not matched to a gene. As DNA, the CDR3 is TGTGCCAGCGGACAGGGGTACTACGAGCAGTACTTC. It encodes CASGQGYYEQYF. The whole variable domain, filled in from reference TRBV28 and TRBJ2-7, reads DVKVTQSSRYLVKRTGEKVFLECVQDMDHENMFWYRQDPGLGLRLIYFSYDVKMKEKGDIPEGYSVSREKKERFSLILESASTNQTSMYLCASGQGYYEQYFGPGTRLTVT.

The rearrangement joins TRBV28 to TRBJ1-2; D is undetermined. V gave up 8 bases and J gave up 8 bases, with 15 bases separating them. CDR3 length: 12 residues. The germline V gene encodes CDR1 MDHEN and CDR2 SYDVKM. Here the CDR3 DNA reads TGTGCCAGCTATATCGCGCCCCGGGGCTACACCTTC. Translation gives CASYIAPRGYTF.

This chain uses TRBV6-1 with TRBJ2-7, with D possibly being TRBD1 (5 bases). The CDR3 consists of 15 residues. Trimming took 2 bases from V and 2 from J, leaving 13 bases between them. The germline CDR1 and CDR2 sequences are MNHNS and SASEGT. The CDR3 coding sequence is TGTGCCAGCAGTGAACAGGGCATGGATGCCTACGAGCAGTACTTC. Translating gives CASSEQGMDAYEQYF.

The V call is TRBV9, the J call TRBJ2-2; no clear D gene. Germline V gives CDR1 SGDLS, CDR2 YYNGEE. V shed 4 bases and J shed 5 bases, with 9 bases lying between them. CDR3 length equals 13 residues. CDR3 sequence (DNA): TGTGCCAGCAGCCCTTCCCTTACCGGGGAGCTGTTTTTT. Its translation: CASSPSLTGELFF.

The chain links TRBV6-6 to TRBJ1-1, with unresolved D. The germline V and J ends were trimmed by 0 bases and 0 bases, with 8 bases remaining between them. The CDR3 has 15 amino acids. Per the germline V gene, CDR1 is MNHNY and CDR2 is SVGAGI (reference sequence). The CDR3 loop is CASSYSRDLNTEAFF. CDR3 coding DNA: TGTGCCAGCAGTTACTCAAGGGATTTGAACACTGAAGCTTTCTTT.

This clone was recorded a few times. V is TRBV5-1 and J is TRBJ1-5, with no clear D. Trimming stripped 0 bases from V and 2 bases from J, with 9 bases between. This CDR3 contains 15 residues. Germline lookup yields CDR1 SGHRS and CDR2 YFSETQ. The CDR3 coding sequence is TGCGCCAGCAGCTTGGACCCATTCGGCAATCAGCCCCAGCATTTT. Translating it yields CASSLDPFGNQPQHF.